This TCR beta chain was obtained from a study of control samples from healthy donors and cancer patients. Generated by immunoSEQ multiplex PCR, the TCRdb table keeps only in-frame clones and is missing some. In the table there are around 160,000 clones, under 95% of which are singletons. Germline loops: CDR1 KGHSH, CDR2 LQKENI. The CDR3 has 13 residues. The V gene lost 3 bases and the J gene lost 7 bases, with 13 bases spanning the gap. J is TRBJ2-7 and V is TRBV18; D may be TRBD1 or TRBD2 (5 bases each). What was sequenced was blood. This TCR was sampled from a man younger than 35 in good health. CDR3 DNA: TGTGCCAGCTCACCGGGACCTCTGAGGGAGCAGTACTTC. Translating it yields CASSPGPLREQYF.